These 20 T cell receptor beta chains originate from one sample sequenced in a study of blood T cell repertoires in COVID-19. Profiled with immunoSEQ multiplex PCR; TCRdb holds only in-frame clones, not every one. The table shows 30,000 to 35,000 clones, with 75% occurring only once. Sequencing was done on a sample of peripheral blood. The receptors here all came from a man at least 80 years old with active or convalescent COVID-19.

The chain uses TRBV5-4 and TRBJ1-6, with TRBD1 matching over 7 bases. Unmatched junction bases numbered 16, after V lost 1 base and J lost 9 bases. CDR1 is SGHNT, CDR2 YYREEE, per germline (reference sequence). The CDR3 covers 18 residues. The CDR3 sequence: CASSLYSAGGFPGSPLHF. CDR3 nucleotides: TGTGCCAGCAGCTTGTATTCGGCAGGGGGTTTTCCAGGTTCACCCCTCCACTTT.

The rearrangement links TRBV11-3 to TRBJ2-7; 8 bases fit TRBD2. CDR1 and CDR2 (germline): SGHNT, YENEEA. The trim removed 6 bases at V and 3 bases at J, leaving 16 bases unmatched. The CDR3 covers 17 residues. For the CDR3, the DNA is TGTGCCAGCAGTCCCACCTACGCGAGCGGGAGCCTCTACGAGCAGTACTTC. This codes for CASSPTYASGSLYEQYF. The complete variable domain, with remaining parts taken from reference TRBV11-3 and TRBJ2-7, reads EAGVVQSPRYKIIEKKQPVAFWCNPISGHNTLYWYLQNLGQGPELLIRYENEEAVDDSQLPKDRFSAERLKGVDSTLKIQPAELGDSAVYLCASSPTYASGSLYEQYFGPGTRLTVT.

CDR3 sequence: CAISVDRENTEAFF. The CDR3 DNA reads as TGTGCCATCAGCGTGGACAGGGAGAACACTGAAGCTTTCTTT. The chain combines TRBV10-3 with TRBJ1-1, with TRBD1 matching 8 bases. V lost 6 bases to trimming and J lost 1 base; unmatched junction nucleotides: 4. In germline, CDR1 is ENHRY, CDR2 SYGVKD. This CDR3 has 14 residues.

The V call is TRBV7-9, the J call TRBJ2-7; 8 bases map to TRBD1. V lost 4 bases, J lost 2 bases, and 13 bases stayed unmatched. Germline CDR1 SEHNR, CDR2 FQNEAQ (reference sequence). The CDR3 spans 17 residues. The CDR3 DNA reads as TGTGCCAGCAGCTACGCCGCAGGGACAGGAAAACCCTACGAGCAGTACTTC. It specifies CASSYAAGTGKPYEQYF. The entire variable domain, with the rest obtained from reference TRBV7-9 and TRBJ2-7, is as follows: DTGVSQNPRHKITKRGQNVTFRCDPISEHNRLYWYRQTLGQGPEFLTYFQNEAQLEKSRLLSDRFSAERPKGSFSTLEIQRTEQGDSAMYLCASSYAAGTGKPYEQYFGPGTRLTVT.

This rearrangement joins TRBV28 to TRBJ1-5, with 7 positions matching TRBD1. The germline CDR1 and CDR2 sequences are MDHEN and SYDVKM. The CDR3 is made up of 15 amino acids. The V and J ends lost 6 bases and 6 bases, in that order; junction bases with no gene match: 11. CDR3 in amino acids: CASSLTGLESQPQHF. In DNA, the CDR3 is TGTGCCAGCAGCTTGACAGGGTTGGAATCTCAGCCCCAGCATTTT.

The chain is built from TRBV27 and TRBJ1-1; D perhaps matches TRBD1 (6 bases). CDR1 MNHEY and CDR2 SMNVEV come from the germline V gene (reference sequence). V lost 3 bases to trimming and J lost 0 bases, with 17 bases between them. The CDR3 is 17 residues long. The CDR3 nucleotides are TGTGCCAGCAGTTTCACGGGGGGCTGGAGTCTGAACACTGAAGCTTTCTTT. Its translation is CASSFTGGWSLNTEAFF.

This chain links TRBV27 with TRBJ2-1; 11 nucleotides agree with TRBD2. The CDR3 contains 13 residues. Germline-derived CDR1 and CDR2 are MNHEY and SMNVEV (reference sequence). V trimming: 6 bases; J trimming: 10 bases; junction bases outside the gene matches: 5. In DNA, the CDR3 is TGTGCCAGCAGACCAGGGACTAGCGGCGAGCAGTTCTTC. Its protein is CASRPGTSGEQFF.

This clone was observed a few times. This chain uses TRBV5-6 with TRBJ2-1, with 13 bases matching TRBD2. CDR1 and CDR2 (germline): SGHDT, YYEEEE. With V trimmed by 4 bases and J by 10 bases, 5 bases remained unmatched. The CDR3 contains 14 residues. CDR3 protein: CASSKGLAGDEQFF. As DNA, the CDR3 is TGTGCCAGCAGCAAAGGACTAGCGGGAGACGAGCAGTTCTTC.

This chain connects TRBV19 to TRBJ1-1, with D unclear. The CDR3 totals 15 residues. Germline CDR1 LNHDA, CDR2 SQIVND (reference sequence). With 1 base removed from V and 3 bases from J, the gap between germline ends came to 12 bases. The CDR3 nucleotides are TGTGCCAGTAGTATAGCAAACAGTTGGGACACTGAAGCTTTCTTT. Its translation: CASSIANSWDTEAFF.

This sequence joins TRBV4-1 and TRBJ2-1; D might be TRBD1 (7 bases). CDR1 and CDR2 from the germline V gene are MGHRA and YSYEKL. V shed 1 base and J shed 0 bases, with 16 bases lying between them. The CDR3 sequence is 18 residues long. The CDR3 DNA is TGCGCCAGCAGCCAAGTAGATTGGGGGGACAGCTCCTACAATGAGCAGTTCTTC. This translates into CASSQVDWGDSSYNEQFF.

This clone showed up just once. V usage is TRBV28 and J usage is TRBJ2-1; 7 nucleotides match TRBD2. With V trimmed by 2 bases and J by 4 bases, 8 bases remained unmatched. CDR3 length: 16 amino acids. Germline values: CDR1 MDHEN, CDR2 SYDVKM. This CDR3 reads CASSLGGGLLYNEQFF. CDR3 nucleotide sequence: TGTGCCAGCAGTTTAGGGGGGGGACTCCTTTACAATGAGCAGTTCTTC.

This chain uses TRBV24-1 with TRBJ2-1, with 7 nucleotides matching TRBD1. V lost 8 bases, J lost 5 bases, and 5 bases stayed unmatched. CDR1 and CDR2 (germline): KGHDR, SFDVKD. The CDR3 sequence is 13 residues long. Here the CDR3 reads CATTGQIHNEQFF. For the CDR3, the DNA is TGTGCCACCACGGGACAGATCCACAATGAGCAGTTCTTC.

This chain links TRBV21-1 with TRBJ1-2; TRBD1 is the table's D call, not checked against the DNA. TRBV21-1 is marked as a pseudogene. The CDR3 sequence is 14 residues long. The CDR3 sequence: CASKQGGSNYGYTF. The CDR3 DNA reads TGTGCCAGCAAACAGGGGGGCTCTAACTATGGCTACACCTTC.

This clone was observed a few times. The chain carries TRBV3-1 (or the pseudogene TRBV3-2) and TRBJ1-6; D is possibly TRBD1 (6 bases). The V gene's germline CDR1 is LGHDT and CDR2 YNNKEL (reference sequence). V lost 0 bases, J lost 17 bases, and 8 bases lay in between. This CDR3 region has 11 residues. The CDR3 sequence is CASSQDRGFHF. The CDR3 DNA is TGTGCCAGCAGCCAAGACAGGGGCTTCCACTTT.

The J gene is TRBJ2-1, the V gene TRBV9, with D perhaps matching TRBD1 (5 bases). Germline lookup yields CDR1 SGDLS and CDR2 YYNGEE. Trimming pared 0 bases from V and 0 bases from J, leaving 7 bases between. The length of the CDR3 is 15 residues. The CDR3 DNA reads TGTGCCAGCAGCGTAGACAGGAGCTCCTACAATGAGCAGTTCTTC. As protein: CASSVDRSSYNEQFF. The full variable domain, rest sourced from reference TRBV9 and TRBJ2-1, is DSGVTQTPKHLITATGQRVTLRCSPRSGDLSVYWYQQSLDQGLQFLIQYYNGEERAKGNILERFSAQQFPDLHSELNLSSLELGDSALYFCASSVDRSSYNEQFFGPGTRLTVL.

As to this clone: One junction end disagrees with the germline gene, perhaps due to a read error. The rearrangement joins TRBV28 to TRBJ2-1; 10 nucleotides line up with TRBD2. Germline V gene sequence: CDR1 MDHEN, CDR2 SYDVKM. This CDR3 has 15 residues. CDR3 sequence reads: CASSLSLSGRAQQLF. The CDR3 DNA reads TGTGCCAGCAGTTTATCTCTCAGCGGGAGGGCCCAACAGCTCTTC.

The chain links TRBV5-1 to TRBJ1-4, with a weak D call TRBD1 (6 bases). V was cut by 2 bases and J by 5 bases, with 10 bases left in between. The length of the CDR3 is 14 residues. Germline V gives CDR1 SGHRS, CDR2 YFSETQ. CDR3 sequence reads: CASSFGQGNEKLFF. The CDR3 coding sequence is TGCGCCAGCAGCTTTGGTCAGGGGAATGAAAAACTGTTTTTT.

This chain uses TRBV19 with TRBJ2-3; 9 bases line up with TRBD2. With V trimmed by 5 bases and J by 1 base, 7 bases remained unmatched. The CDR3 contains 16 residues. In germline, CDR1 is LNHDA, CDR2 SQIVND (reference sequence). The CDR3 nucleotides read TGTGCCAGTAGTCCCTCGGTAGCGGGGGGCACAGATACGCAGTATTTT. The encoded protein is CASSPSVAGGTDTQYF.

There are many counts of this clone. The chain joins TRBV10-1 to TRBJ2-2; 8 bases are shared with TRBD2. The V gene's germline CDR1 is WNHNN and CDR2 SYGVQD (reference sequence). The CDR3 is 16 amino acids. Trimming took 7 bases from V and 4 from J; bases not matched to a gene: 11. CDR3 amino acids: CASIWTSRRGTGELFF. DNA of the CDR3: TGCGCCAGCATTTGGACTAGCCGACGCGGCACCGGGGAGCTGTTTTTT.

This clone was detected once. CDR3: CASSGTGTGFGETQYF. CDR3 bases: TGTGCCAGCAGTGGGACCGGGACAGGCTTCGGGGAGACCCAGTACTTC. The V gene is TRBV28, the J gene TRBJ2-5; TRBD1 matches at 8 bases. CDR3 size: 16 residues. The V gene end was trimmed by 5 bases and the J gene end by 5 bases; junction bases not matched to a gene: 13. Germline CDR1 reads MDHEN; CDR2 reads SYDVKM.